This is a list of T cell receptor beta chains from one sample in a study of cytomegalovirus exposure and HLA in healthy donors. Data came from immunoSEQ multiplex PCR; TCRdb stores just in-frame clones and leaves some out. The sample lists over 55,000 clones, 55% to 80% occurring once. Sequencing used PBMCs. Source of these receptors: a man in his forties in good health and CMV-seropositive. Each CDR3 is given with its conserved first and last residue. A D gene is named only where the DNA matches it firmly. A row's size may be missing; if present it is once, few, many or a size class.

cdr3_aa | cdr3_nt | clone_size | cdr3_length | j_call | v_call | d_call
CASSLGLDGGELFF | TGTGCCAGCAGCTTAGGACTAGATGGCGGGGAGCTGTTTTTT | - | 14 | TRBJ2-2 | TRBV7-9 | -
CASNSGTQYF | TGTGCCAGCAATTCAGGGACCCAGTACTTC | - | 10 | TRBJ2-5 | TRBV2 | -
CASMTGQPNTEAFF | TGCGCCAGCATGACCGGACAGCCGAACACTGAAGCTTTCTTT | once | 14 | TRBJ1-1 | TRBV5-1 | -
CASSLGWGSEAFF | TGCGCCAGCAGCTTGGGATGGGGCTCAGAAGCTTTCTTT | - | 13 | TRBJ1-1 | TRBV5-1 | -
CASSVAPGGETTGELFF | TGTGCCAGCAGCGTAGCCCCAGGGGGAGAAACCACCGGGGAGCTGTTTTTT | - | 17 | TRBJ2-2 | TRBV9 | TRBD1
CASSPGRETQYF | TGTGCCAGCAGCCCCGGGAGGGAGACCCAGTACTTC | - | 12 | TRBJ2-5 | TRBV7-6 | TRBD2
CASSPEQGDRTTEAFF | TGTGCCAGCTCACCGGAACAGGGGGATCGGACCACTGAAGCTTTCTTT | - | 16 | TRBJ1-1 | TRBV18 | TRBD1
CAGDHTLNTEAFF | TGTGCCGGAGACCACACCCTGAACACTGAAGCTTTCTTT | - | 13 | TRBJ1-1 | TRBV30 | -
CASSLGNMNTEAFF | TGTGCCAGCAGTTTAGGTAACATGAACACTGAAGCTTTCTTT | - | 14 | TRBJ1-1 | TRBV28 | -
CAWDRGTSADTIYF | TGTGCCTGGGACAGGGGGACTTCTGCTGACACCATATATTTT | - | 14 | TRBJ1-3 | TRBV30 | TRBD1
CASNKGTAVAETQYF | TGTGCCAGCAATAAGGGGACAGCGGTAGCTGAGACCCAGTACTTC | - | 15 | TRBJ2-5 | TRBV2 | TRBD1
CASSDPGTDGNTIYF | TGTGCCAGCAGCGATCCCGGGACAGACGGAAACACCATATATTTT | - | 15 | TRBJ1-3 | TRBV5-4 | TRBD1
CASSFYSSAGEQYF | TGCGCCAGCAGCTTTTACAGCTCGGCGGGGGAGCAGTACTTC | - | 14 | TRBJ2-7 | TRBV5-1 | -
CASSDVLAGPGFF | TGTGCCAGCAGTGACGTGTTAGCGGGTCCGGGGTTCTTC | few | 13 | TRBJ2-1 | TRBV6-1 | TRBD2